By share, the clone carrying this T cell receptor (gamma chain) ranks as medium-sized. Per germline, CDR1 EGSNGY and CDR2 YDSYNSKV. This CDR3 region has 13 residues. V dropped 2 bases and J dropped 0; count of bases not matched to a gene: 1. This entry is derived from a study of gamma-delta T cells after stem cell transplantation. TCRdb used CATT to re-call clones from the RT-PCR reads. The sample shows about 5,000 gamma-chain clones, approximately 20% of them seen only once. This receptor was identified in a human donor. It is not recorded whose cells these are; they may come from a transplant donor. The V call is TRGV2, the J call TRGJ1 or TRGJ2. The sample taken for sequencing was gamma-delta T cells. The CDR3: CATWDENYYKKLF. The CDR3 DNA sequence: TGTGCCACCTGGGACGAGAATTATTATAAGAAACTCTTT.